A single TCR beta chain is shown here with its context. Its antigen is not identified. Clones were sequenced by immunoSEQ multiplex PCR, and TCRdb holds only the in-frame ones, with some missing. The top ten hold 0.1% to 0.15% of the sample, which has millions of clones, roughly 95% seen once. There are 15 residues in the CDR3. Per the germline V gene, CDR1 is MNHEY and CDR2 is SVGAGI. V was clipped by 5 bases and J by 4 bases; unmatched bases: 7. CD4+ cell separation produced CD45RA+ naive and CD45RA-negative memory subsets. This record belongs to a study of shared clonotypes between healthy human individuals. The wider study: Plates per donor: three CD4 naive, three CD4 memory, two CD8 naive, one CD8 memory. Study outcomes and limitations: Non-shared clonotypes showed lower generation probabilities than clonotypes common to all four donors. Sequencing depth was expected to influence donor clonotype sharing.

Sequencing used naive CD4+ T cells sorted from blood. Subset of the sample: CD45RA+ positively selected. This TCR was sampled from a man between 18 and 29 years old in good health. The rearrangement uses TRBV6-5 and TRBJ1-2, with 10 bases lining up with TRBD1. In nucleotides, the CDR3 is TGTGCCAGCAGTGCCGGGGGACAGGGGCTCTATGGCTACACCTTC. Its protein is CASSAGGQGLYGYTF.